This TCR beta chain appears in the sequencing data of a study of blood T cells in healthy people across ages. The amount of total RNA extracted per sample was at least 5.5 micrograms. The germline CDR1 and CDR2 sequences are DFQATT and SNEGSKA (reference sequence). The CDR3 spans 14 residues. It was with a sample-barcoded 5' primer and a J-beta primer mix that a second PCR of about 7 to 12 cycles was run. Each CDR3 protein gets one entry after TCRdb re-called the 5' RACE reads with MiXCR. There are about 800,000 distinct CDR3 sequences in the sample; roughly 25% occur only once, and under 4% lies in the top ten. This sample also belongs to another study, concerning T cells of mothers and their children. That source reports: Mothers and children who were related shared slightly more overlap than unrelated pairs, but not significantly more.

The sequenced material came from blood. This rearrangement joins TRBV20-1 to TRBJ2-5, with unresolved D. The DNA end is a closer match to TRBJ2-7, so the J assignment may be wrong. This TCR was sampled from a boy between 10 and 17 years old in good health. The DNA of the CDR3 is TGCAGTGCTATGGCGGTCTATAGTGCCTACGAGCAGTACTTC. Amino acids: CSAMAVYSAYEQYF.